The present T cell receptor (beta chain) was sequenced within a study of cytomegalovirus exposure and HLA in healthy donors. For the study at large: There were 100 million to 130 million unique TCR beta sequences, drawn from about 179 million T cells, in an earlier analysis.

The PCR made use of 60 Vbeta and 13 Jbeta primers. Method: immunoSEQ multiplex PCR; TCRdb's copy keeps in-frame clones and lacks some. The table records over 100,000 clones, around 60% of them present only once. The CDR3 has 17 residues. Germline V gene lookup returns CDR1 MGHRA and CDR2 YSYEKL. The V and J ends lost 0 bases and 7 bases, in that order; junction bases with no gene match: 14. Points from the study as a whole: Earlier analysis looked at TCR beta V segments, and most were productive about 87% or about 30% of the time. Highly shared sequence variants in one cluster were likely a sequencing artifact. Among TCR beta chains, those listed as cytomegalovirus-associated numbered about 160.

Of note for this clone: Its antigen remains unknown.

The V gene is TRBV4-1, the J gene TRBJ2-5; 7 positions match TRBD1. This receptor was obtained from a man aged 40-49 years in good health and CMV-seropositive. The sample was PBMCs. CDR3 sequence: CASSQESRFRGHGTQYF. As DNA, the CDR3 is TGCGCCAGCAGCCAAGAAAGCCGATTTAGGGGGCACGGGACCCAGTACTTC.